This TCR beta chain came from a study of blood T cell repertoires in COVID-19. Here immunoSEQ multiplex PCR was the method, and the copy in TCRdb shows in-frame clones only, minus some. The sample holds approximately 200,000 clones, about 86% seen once. Sequencing was done on a sample of peripheral blood. This clonotype originated in a man between 18 and 35 years old with active or convalescent COVID-19.

The chain's CDR3 is CAIRSDSYTEAFF. Here the CDR3 DNA reads TGTGCCATCAGATCTGACAGTTACACTGAAGCTTTCTTT. The J gene is TRBJ1-1, the V gene TRBV10-3; D possibly corresponds to TRBD1 (5 bases). CDR3 length: 13 amino acids. Germline V gene data show CDR1 as ENHRY and CDR2 as SYGVKD. V lost 6 bases and J lost 3, with 11 bases in between.